A selection of T cell receptor beta chains follows, all from one sample in a study of cytomegalovirus exposure and HLA in healthy donors. Produced via immunoSEQ multiplex PCR; TCRdb's table is partial and in-frame only. Its clone listing holds around 140,000 clones. Sequencing was carried out using PBMCs. These receptors originate from a woman aged 18-29 years in good health and CMV-seronegative. CDR3s include the opening cysteine and the closing phenylalanine or tryptophan. D genes are given only for firm matches.

V	J	D	CDR3	DNA
TRBV28	TRBJ1-1	TRBD1	CASSSNRGRYF	TGTGCCAGCAGTTCGAACAGGGGGCGCTACTTT
TRBV2	TRBJ1-2	-	CASSEDRDSAGYTF	TGTGCCAGCAGTGAGGACCGGGATTCGGCTGGCTACACCTTC
TRBV2	TRBJ2-7	TRBD2	CASRGGTSGTYEQYF	TGTGCCAGCAGGGGAGGGACTAGCGGAACCTACGAGCAGTACTTC
TRBV11-3	TRBJ2-2	-	CASSLDQGGTGELFF	TGTGCCAGCAGCTTAGATCAAGGGGGCACCGGGGAGCTGTTTTTT
TRBV21-1	TRBJ1-1	-	CASSSWTGGLEAFF	TGTGCCAGCAGCTCGTGGACAGGAGGGCTTGAAGCTTTCTTT
TRBV5-1	TRBJ1-1	-	CASVGNAEAFF	TGCGCCAGCGTCGGGAACGCTGAAGCTTTCTTT
TRBV6-1	TRBJ1-1	TRBD1	CASSEWGQGSSTEAFF	TGTGCCAGCAGTGAATGGGGACAGGGAAGTTCCACTGAAGCTTTCTTT
TRBV18	TRBJ1-1	-	CASSWETGKSEAFF	TGTGCCAGCTCATGGGAAACCGGGAAATCTGAAGCTTTCTTT
TRBV5-6	TRBJ2-7	TRBD1	CASSSGTVLYEQYF	TGTGCCAGCAGCTCCGGGACAGTACTCTACGAGCAGTACTTC
TRBV19	TRBJ2-7	TRBD2	CASRTSGIGNRDEQYF	TGTGCCAGTCGCACTAGCGGGATAGGTAACCGTGACGAGCAGTACTTC
TRBV10-3	TRBJ1-2	-	CAISESPAYNYGYTF	TGTGCCATCAGTGAGTCGCCAGCGTATAACTATGGCTACACCTTC
TRBV12-5	TRBJ2-3	TRBD2	CASGLGAGGDTQYF	TGTGCTAGTGGTTTGGGAGCGGGAGGGGATACGCAGTATTTT
TRBV11-3	TRBJ1-1	-	CASSLRRPGTGETEAFF	TGTGCCAGCAGCTTACGTCGGCCCGGGACGGGGGAAACTGAAGCTTTCTTT
TRBV10-2	TRBJ2-1	-	CASSESDPAGHYNEQFF	TGCGCCAGCAGTGAGTCTGACCCAGCGGGACACTACAATGAGCAGTTCTTC
TRBV27	TRBJ1-5	-	CASSLGGGFAQPQHF	TGTGCCAGCAGTTTAGGGGGGGGGTTCGCTCAGCCCCAGCATTTT
TRBV5-4	TRBJ1-1	-	CASRGEAEAFF	TGTGCCAGCAGAGGGGAGGCTGAAGCTTTCTTT
TRBV19	TRBJ2-2	-	CASSIRGTGELFF	TGTGCCAGTAGTATTAGAGGGACCGGGGAGCTGTTTTTT
TRBV2	TRBJ2-5	-	CASSEGREETQYF	TGTGCCAGCAGTGAGGGTCGGGAGGAGACCCAGTACTTC
TRBV12-5	TRBJ2-1	TRBD1	CASGSTGVVYEQFF	TGTGCTAGTGGTTCGACAGGGGTTGTTTATGAGCAGTTCTTC
TRBV30	TRBJ2-1	-	CAWTGSVAGEQFF	TGTGCCTGGACAGGGTCAGTTGCTGGTGAGCAGTTCTTC
TRBV5-4	TRBJ2-4	TRBD2	CASSLASGRVGPAKNIQYF	TGTGCCAGCAGCTTGGCTAGCGGGAGGGTGGGACCAGCCAAAAACATTCAGTACTTC
TRBV27	TRBJ2-1	TRBD2	CASSLASGGPYNEQFF	TGTGCCAGCTCCTTGGCTTCGGGGGGGCCCTACAATGAGCAGTTCTTC
TRBV5-5	TRBJ1-3	-	CASSLTGGRNRLFSGNTIYF	TGTGCCAGCAGCTTGACCGGCGGAAGGAACCGGCTTTTCTCTGGAAACACCATATATTTT
TRBV11-2	TRBJ1-3	-	CASSLEAFSGNTIYF	TGTGCCAGCAGCTTAGAGGCCTTCTCTGGAAACACCATATATTTT
TRBV4-2	TRBJ2-2	-	CASSQDLWGPGELFF	TGTGCCAGCAGCCAAGATCTGTGGGGGCCCGGGGAGCTGTTTTTT
TRBV7-2	TRBJ2-5	TRBD2	CASSLAEQETQYF	TGTGCCAGCAGCCTAGCGGAGCAAGAGACCCAGTACTTC
TRBV2	TRBJ2-3	TRBD2	CASKEGLAPTDTQYF	TGTGCCAGCAAAGAAGGACTAGCCCCCACAGATACGCAGTATTTT
TRBV15	TRBJ2-2	TRBD1	CATGARGQHSNTGELFF	TGTGCGACCGGGGCCAGGGGGCAACACTCGAACACCGGGGAGCTGTTTTTT
TRBV11-3	TRBJ1-4	TRBD1	CASSRDRGFEKLFF	TGTGCCAGCAGCCGGGACAGGGGTTTTGAAAAACTGTTTTTT
TRBV5-1	TRBJ2-5	TRBD2	CASSSGTSGEETQYF	TGCGCCAGCAGCTCCGGGACTAGCGGAGAAGAGACCCAGTACTTC
TRBV11-3	TRBJ1-4	TRBD1	CASSAWTGGPGHNEKLFF	TGTGCCAGCAGCGCTTGGACAGGGGGCCCGGGCCATAATGAAAAACTGTTTTTT
TRBV5-5	TRBJ2-1	TRBD2	CASSLRSGRDLYNEQFF	TGTGCCAGCAGCTTACGAAGCGGGAGGGACCTCTACAATGAGCAGTTCTTC
TRBV13	TRBJ2-2	-	CASSIGPTGELFF	TGTGCCAGCAGCATAGGCCCAACCGGGGAGCTGTTTTTT
TRBV20-1	TRBJ1-2	-	CSARGSNGYTF	TGCAGTGCCAGGGGTTCAAATGGCTACACCTTC
TRBV5-1	TRBJ1-1	-	CASSLLSRQANTEAFF	TGCGCCAGCAGCTTGCTATCTAGACAGGCGAACACTGAAGCTTTCTTT
TRBV7-8	TRBJ2-1	TRBD2	CASSRTSGGGNEQFF	TGTGCCAGCAGCCGGACTAGCGGAGGGGGGAATGAGCAGTTCTTC
TRBV4-1	TRBJ2-7	TRBD1	CASSHRRDRGQYDGQYF	TGCGCCAGCAGCCACCGTCGGGACAGGGGGCAGTACGACGGGCAGTACTTC
TRBV27	TRBJ1-5	-	CASSLVQGSQPQHF	TGTGCCAGCAGTTTGGTACAGGGTAGTCAGCCCCAGCATTTT
TRBV6-6	TRBJ1-5	-	CASRGTGGSNQPQHF	TGTGCCAGCAGAGGGACGGGGGGGAGCAATCAGCCCCAGCATTTT
TRBV7-8	TRBJ1-5	-	CASKEIRGSNQPQHF	TGTGCCAGCAAGGAGATCCGGGGGAGCAATCAGCCCCAGCATTTT
TRBV11-2	TRBJ1-3	-	CATLMGAGNTIYF	TGTGCCACTCTAATGGGCGCTGGAAACACCATATATTTT
TRBV2	TRBJ1-1	-	CASTSNEMNTEAFF	TGTGCCAGCACATCGAATGAGATGAACACTGAAGCTTTCTTT
TRBV19	TRBJ1-4	-	CASSPGDPRANEKLFF	TGTGCCAGTAGTCCGGGGGACCCTCGAGCTAATGAAAAACTGTTTTTT
TRBV4-3	TRBJ2-1	TRBD2	CASSQDPGGTSGRAAEQFF	TGCGCCAGCAGCCAAGACCCTGGGGGAACTAGCGGGAGGGCCGCTGAGCAGTTCTTC
TRBV10-3	TRBJ2-7	TRBD1	CAIRPGQGPYEQYF	TGTGCCATCAGGCCGGGACAGGGACCGTACGAGCAGTACTTC
TRBV14	TRBJ2-5	-	CASSQGLPRAIMTQYF	TGTGCCAGCAGCCAAGGGCTGCCGAGGGCAATCATGACCCAGTACTTC
TRBV4-1	TRBJ2-7	-	CASSQEGGEGYEQYF	TGCGCCAGCAGCCAAGAAGGGGGGGAGGGCTACGAGCAGTACTTC
TRBV15	TRBJ2-2	-	CATSSLSTGELFF	TGTGCCACCAGCAGCCTTTCGACCGGGGAGCTGTTTTTT
TRBV7-2	TRBJ1-1	TRBD1	CASSLPRLAGGTEAFF	TGTGCCAGCAGCTTACCCCGGTTAGCAGGGGGCACTGAAGCTTTCTTT
TRBV25-1	TRBJ2-1	-	CASVRYGGEQFF	TGTGCCAGCGTCCGGTACGGAGGTGAGCAGTTCTTC